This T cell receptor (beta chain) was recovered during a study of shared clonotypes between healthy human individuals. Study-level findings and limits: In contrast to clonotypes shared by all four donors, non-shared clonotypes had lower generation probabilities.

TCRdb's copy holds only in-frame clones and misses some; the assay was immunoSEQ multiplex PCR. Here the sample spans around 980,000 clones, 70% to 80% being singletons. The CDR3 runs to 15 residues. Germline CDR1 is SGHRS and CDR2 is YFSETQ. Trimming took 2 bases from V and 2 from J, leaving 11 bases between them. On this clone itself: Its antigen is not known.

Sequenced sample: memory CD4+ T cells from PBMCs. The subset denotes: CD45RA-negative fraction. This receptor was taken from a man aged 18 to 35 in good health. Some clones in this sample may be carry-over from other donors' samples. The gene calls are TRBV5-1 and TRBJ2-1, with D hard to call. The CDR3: CASSFLKPTYNEQFF. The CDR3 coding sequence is TGCGCCAGCAGCTTCTTGAAGCCGACCTACAATGAGCAGTTCTTC.